This T cell receptor beta chain came from a study of shared clonotypes between healthy human individuals. The length of the CDR3 is 8 residues. CDR1 and CDR2 (germline): SQVTM, ANQGSEA. Overall study results and limits: In general, naive subsets displayed greater estimated richness than memory subsets did.

Details on this clone: What it binds is unknown. One end of the junction is discordant with germline, which a read error may explain.

CD45RO-negative cells were positively selected for CCR7, leaving out terminally differentiated effector memory CD45RA+ cells. Nashville, Tennessee was home to all donors, who were Caucasian adults. Deep was the level at which the assay was run. On sorted subsets, replicate PCRs used about 200 ng DNA, or about 30,000 T cell genomes. TCRdb keeps only in-frame clones here, not all; method: immunoSEQ multiplex PCR. The sample yields about 590,000 clones, roughly 95% seen once. The TCR originated in a woman aged 25 to 45 in good health. The chain combines TRBV29-1 with TRBJ1-1; D unresolved. The sample taken for sequencing was naive CD8+ T cells sorted from blood. For the CDR3, the DNA is TGCAGCGTTGAAGAGAGGCAGTTT. Its protein is CSVEERQF.